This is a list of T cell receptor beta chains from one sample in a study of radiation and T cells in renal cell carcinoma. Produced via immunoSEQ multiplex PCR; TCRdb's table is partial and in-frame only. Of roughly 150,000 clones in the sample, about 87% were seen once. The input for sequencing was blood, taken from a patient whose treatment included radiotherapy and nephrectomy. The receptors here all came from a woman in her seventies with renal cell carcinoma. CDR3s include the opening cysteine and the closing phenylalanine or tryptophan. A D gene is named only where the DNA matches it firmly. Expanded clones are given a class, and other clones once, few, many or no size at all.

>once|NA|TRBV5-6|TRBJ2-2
CASTPLDQGNTGELFF
TGTGCCAGCACCCCCCTGGACCAGGGGAACACCGGGGAGCTGTTTTTT
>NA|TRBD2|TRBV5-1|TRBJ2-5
CASSLGLAGHTQYF
TGCGCCAGCAGCCTGGGACTAGCGGGACATACCCAGTACTTC
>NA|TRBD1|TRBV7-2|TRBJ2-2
CASSQRTGGFGELFF
TGTGCCAGCAGCCAGCGGACAGGGGGCTTCGGGGAGCTGTTTTTT
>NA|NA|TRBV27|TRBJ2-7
CASSKGYQWNF
TGTGCCAGCAGTAAAGGTTATCAGTGGAACTTC
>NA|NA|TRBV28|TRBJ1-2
CASRQHSGIYGYTF
TGTGCCAGCAGGCAACATAGCGGGATCTATGGCTACACCTTC
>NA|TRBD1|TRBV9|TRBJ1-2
CASAGTGGPYGYTF
TGTGCCAGCGCGGGGACAGGGGGACCTTATGGCTACACCTTC
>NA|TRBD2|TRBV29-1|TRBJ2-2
CSAGLAGSGTGELFF
TGCAGCGCTGGACTAGCGGGCTCGGGCACCGGGGAGCTGTTTTTT
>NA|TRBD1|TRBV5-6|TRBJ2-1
CASSVPGQGYNEQFF
TGTGCCAGCAGCGTTCCGGGACAGGGGTACAATGAGCAGTTCTTC
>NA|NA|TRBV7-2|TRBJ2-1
CASSVPGRSGNEQFF
TGTGCCAGCAGCGTCCCGGGACGTTCGGGCAATGAGCAGTTCTTC
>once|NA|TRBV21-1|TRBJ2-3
CASSKEREKDTQYF
TGTGCCAGCAGCAAAGAGAGGGAGAAGGATACGCAGTATTTT
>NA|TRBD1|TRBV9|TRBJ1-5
CASSVGDRTTNQPQHF
TGTGCCAGCAGCGTAGGGGACAGGACGACCAATCAGCCCCAGCATTTT
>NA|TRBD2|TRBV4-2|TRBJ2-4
CASSQESRAGDQTKNIQYF
TGTGCCAGCAGCCAAGAGAGCAGGGCGGGGGACCAAACCAAAAACATTCAGTACTTC
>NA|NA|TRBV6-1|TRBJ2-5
CASSEGRETQYF
TGTGCCAGCAGTGAAGGGAGGGAGACCCAGTACTTC
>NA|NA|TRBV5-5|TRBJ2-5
CASSLGEETQYF
TGTGCCAGCAGCTTGGGGGAAGAGACCCAGTACTTC
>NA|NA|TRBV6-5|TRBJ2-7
CASSYFQMGEQYF
TGTGCCAGCAGTTACTTTCAGATGGGCGAGCAGTACTTC
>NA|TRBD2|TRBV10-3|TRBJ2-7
CAISGPRGGGHEQYF
TGTGCCATCAGTGGGCCCCGGGGGGGCGGCCACGAGCAGTACTTC
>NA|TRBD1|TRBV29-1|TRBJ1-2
CSVVDRGRVFYGYTF
TGCAGCGTTGTGGACAGGGGGCGCGTCTTCTATGGCTACACCTTC
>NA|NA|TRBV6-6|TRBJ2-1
CASSLGVNEQFF
TGTGCCAGCAGCTTAGGGGTGAATGAGCAGTTCTTC
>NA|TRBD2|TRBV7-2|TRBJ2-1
CASSLALAGGYNEQFF
TGTGCCAGCAGCTTAGCGCTGGCGGGGGGCTACAATGAGCAGTTCTTC
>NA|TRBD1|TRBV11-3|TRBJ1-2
CASSWGQNFYGYTF
TGTGCCAGCAGCTGGGGACAGAACTTCTATGGCTACACCTTC
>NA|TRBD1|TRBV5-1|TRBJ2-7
CASSGGTGGSFGYEQYF
TGCGCCAGCAGCGGGGGGACAGGTGGTTCCTTCGGCTACGAGCAGTACTTC
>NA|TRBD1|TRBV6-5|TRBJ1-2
CASSTGTGGPYGYTF
TGTGCCAGCAGCACCGGGACAGGGGGACCCTATGGCTACACCTTC
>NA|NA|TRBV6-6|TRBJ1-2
CASSPGLPFGGYTF
TGTGCCAGCAGCCCAGGACTGCCTTTTGGCGGCTACACCTTC
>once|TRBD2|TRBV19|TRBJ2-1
CASTRGLAGGYNEQFF
TGTGCCAGTACACGCGGGCTAGCGGGGGGGTACAATGAGCAGTTCTTC
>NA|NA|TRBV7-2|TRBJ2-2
CASSFDPLHTGELFF
TGTGCCAGCAGCTTCGACCCTCTCCACACCGGGGAGCTGTTTTTT
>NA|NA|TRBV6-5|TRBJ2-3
CASRGSWSTDTQYF
TGTGCCAGCAGGGGTTCGTGGAGCACAGATACGCAGTATTTT
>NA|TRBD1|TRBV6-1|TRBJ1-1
CASSELQGAGEAFF
TGTGCCAGCAGTGAGTTACAGGGGGCAGGTGAAGCTTTCTTT
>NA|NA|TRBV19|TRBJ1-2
CASSIKAGSGYGYTF
TGTGCCAGTAGTATAAAAGCGGGGTCCGGCTATGGCTACACCTTC